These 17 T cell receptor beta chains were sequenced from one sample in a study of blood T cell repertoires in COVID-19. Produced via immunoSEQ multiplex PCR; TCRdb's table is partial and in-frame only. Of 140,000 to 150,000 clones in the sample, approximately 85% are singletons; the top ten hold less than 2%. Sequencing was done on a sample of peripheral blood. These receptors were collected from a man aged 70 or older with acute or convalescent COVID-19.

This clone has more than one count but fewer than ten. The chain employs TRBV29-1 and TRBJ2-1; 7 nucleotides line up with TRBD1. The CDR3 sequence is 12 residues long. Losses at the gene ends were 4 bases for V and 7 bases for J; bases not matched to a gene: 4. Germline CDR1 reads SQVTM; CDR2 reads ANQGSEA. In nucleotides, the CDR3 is TGCAGCGTTGGCCTGACAGGGAATGAGCAGTTCTTC. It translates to CSVGLTGNEQFF.

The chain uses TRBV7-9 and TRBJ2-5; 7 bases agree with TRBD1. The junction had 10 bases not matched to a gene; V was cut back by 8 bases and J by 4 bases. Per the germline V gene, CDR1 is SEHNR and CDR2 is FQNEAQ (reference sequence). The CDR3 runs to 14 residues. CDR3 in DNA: TGTGCCAGCGGGGCTGGGACAGTGGCAGAGACCCAGTACTTC. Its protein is CASGAGTVAETQYF.

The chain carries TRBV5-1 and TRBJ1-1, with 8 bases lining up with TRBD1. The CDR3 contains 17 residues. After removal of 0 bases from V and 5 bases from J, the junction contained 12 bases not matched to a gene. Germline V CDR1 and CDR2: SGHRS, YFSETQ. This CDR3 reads CASSLGAAGGRYTEAFF. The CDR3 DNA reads TGCGCCAGCAGCTTGGGGGCGGCAGGGGGCAGATATACTGAAGCTTTCTTT.

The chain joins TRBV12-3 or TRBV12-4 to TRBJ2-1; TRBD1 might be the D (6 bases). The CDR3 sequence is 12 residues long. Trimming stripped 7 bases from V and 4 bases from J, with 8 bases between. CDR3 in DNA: TGTGCCAGCAACACAGGGTACAATGAGCAGTTCTTC. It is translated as CASNTGYNEQFF.

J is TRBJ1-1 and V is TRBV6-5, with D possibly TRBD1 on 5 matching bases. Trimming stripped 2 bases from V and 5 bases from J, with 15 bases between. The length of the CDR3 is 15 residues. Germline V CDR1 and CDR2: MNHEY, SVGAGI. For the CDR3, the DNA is TGTGCCAGCAGTTACGGAAACCAGGGCCGAACTGAAGCTTTCTTT. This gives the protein CASSYGNQGRTEAFF.

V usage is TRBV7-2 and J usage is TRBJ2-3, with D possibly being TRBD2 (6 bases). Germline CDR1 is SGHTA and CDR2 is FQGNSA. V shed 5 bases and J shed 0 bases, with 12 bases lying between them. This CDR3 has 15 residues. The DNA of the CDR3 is TGTGCCAGCAGCGCCCCGGGGACTAGCACAGATACGCAGTATTTT. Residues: CASSAPGTSTDTQYF.

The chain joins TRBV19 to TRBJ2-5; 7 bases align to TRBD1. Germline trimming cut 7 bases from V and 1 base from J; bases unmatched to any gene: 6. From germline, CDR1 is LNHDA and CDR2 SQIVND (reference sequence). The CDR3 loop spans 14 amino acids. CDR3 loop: CASNIQGSQETQYF. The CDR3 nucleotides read TGTGCCAGTAACATACAGGGGAGCCAAGAGACCCAGTACTTC. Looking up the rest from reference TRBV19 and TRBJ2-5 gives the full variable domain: DGGITQSPKYLFRKEGQNVTLSCEQNLNHDAMYWYRQDPGQGLRLIYYSQIVNDFQKGDIAEGYSVSREKKESFPLTVTSAQKNPTAFYLCASNIQGSQETQYFGPGTRLLVL.

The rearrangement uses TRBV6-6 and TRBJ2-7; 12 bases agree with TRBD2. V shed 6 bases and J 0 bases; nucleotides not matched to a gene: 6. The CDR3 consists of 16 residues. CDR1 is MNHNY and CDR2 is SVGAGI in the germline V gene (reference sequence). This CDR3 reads CASRRLAGEGSYEQYF. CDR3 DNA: TGTGCCAGCAGACGACTAGCGGGAGAAGGCTCCTACGAGCAGTACTTC.

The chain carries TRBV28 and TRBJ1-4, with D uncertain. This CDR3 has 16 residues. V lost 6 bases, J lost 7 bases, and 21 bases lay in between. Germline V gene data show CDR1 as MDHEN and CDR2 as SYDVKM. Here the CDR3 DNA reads TGTGCCAGCAGCCATATGCGAGCGGGGAACCTTGAAAAACTGTTTTTT. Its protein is CASSHMRAGNLEKLFF.

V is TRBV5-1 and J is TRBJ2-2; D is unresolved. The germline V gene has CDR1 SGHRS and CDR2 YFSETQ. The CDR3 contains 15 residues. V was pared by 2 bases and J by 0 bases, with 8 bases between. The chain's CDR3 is CASSFQRTNTGELFF. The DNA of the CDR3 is TGCGCCAGCAGCTTCCAGCGAACGAACACCGGGGAGCTGTTTTTT.

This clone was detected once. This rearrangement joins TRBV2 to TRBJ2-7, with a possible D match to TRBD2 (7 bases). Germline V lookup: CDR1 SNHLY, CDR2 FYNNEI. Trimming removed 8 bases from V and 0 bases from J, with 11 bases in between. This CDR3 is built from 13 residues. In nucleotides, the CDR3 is TGTGCCAGCTTCGGGGGGCTCTCCTACGAGCAGTACTTC. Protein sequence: CASFGGLSYEQYF. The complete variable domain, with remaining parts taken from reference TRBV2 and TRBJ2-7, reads EPEVTQTPSHQVTQMGQEVILRCVPISNHLYFYWYRQILGQKVEFLVSFYNNEISEKSEIFDDQFSVERPDGSNFTLKIRSTKLEDSAMYFCASFGGLSYEQYFGPGTRLTVT.

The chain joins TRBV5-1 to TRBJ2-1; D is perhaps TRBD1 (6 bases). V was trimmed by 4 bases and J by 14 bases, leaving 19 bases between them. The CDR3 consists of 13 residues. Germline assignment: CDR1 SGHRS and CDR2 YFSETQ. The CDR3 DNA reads TGCGCCAGCAGCATCGACAGGTTCTCGTATGAGTTCTTC. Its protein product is CASSIDRFSYEFF.

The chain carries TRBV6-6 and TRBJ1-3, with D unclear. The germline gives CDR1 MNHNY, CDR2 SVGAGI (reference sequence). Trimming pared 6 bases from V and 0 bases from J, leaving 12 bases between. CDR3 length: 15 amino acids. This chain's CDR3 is CASSRLPSSGNTIYF. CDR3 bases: TGTGCCAGCAGCCGCCTCCCGAGCTCTGGAAACACCATATATTTT.

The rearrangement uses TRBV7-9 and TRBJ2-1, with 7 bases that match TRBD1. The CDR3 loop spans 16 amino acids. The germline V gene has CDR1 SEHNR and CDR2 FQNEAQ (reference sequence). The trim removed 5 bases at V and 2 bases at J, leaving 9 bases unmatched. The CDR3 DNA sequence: TGTGCCAGCAGCCCCAAAGGGGACAGCCCCTACAATGAGCAGTTCTTC. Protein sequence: CASSPKGDSPYNEQFF.

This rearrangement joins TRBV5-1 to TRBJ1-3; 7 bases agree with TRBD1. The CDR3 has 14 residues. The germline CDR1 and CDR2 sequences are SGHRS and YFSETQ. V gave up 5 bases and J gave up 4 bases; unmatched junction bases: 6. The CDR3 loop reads CASRAGTAGNTIYF. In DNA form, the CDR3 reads TGCGCCAGCAGGGCCGGGACAGCAGGAAACACCATATATTTT.

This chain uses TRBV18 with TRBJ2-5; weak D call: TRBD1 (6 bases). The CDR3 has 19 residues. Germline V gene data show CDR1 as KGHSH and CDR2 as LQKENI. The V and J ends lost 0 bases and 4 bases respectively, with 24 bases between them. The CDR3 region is CASSPPSVSTGSRRETQYF. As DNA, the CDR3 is TGTGCCAGCTCACCACCAAGCGTTTCTACAGGGAGCCGGCGAGAGACCCAGTACTTC.

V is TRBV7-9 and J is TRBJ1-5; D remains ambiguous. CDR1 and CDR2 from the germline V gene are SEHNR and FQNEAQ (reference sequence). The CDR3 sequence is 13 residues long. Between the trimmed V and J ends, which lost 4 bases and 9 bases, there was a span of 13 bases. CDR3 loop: CASSYSPYWPQHF. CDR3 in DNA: TGTGCCAGCAGCTATAGCCCTTATTGGCCCCAGCATTTT.